This TCR beta chain was identified in a study of post-analysis software for immune sequencing data. General study results and limits: Five TRBV segments were significantly more frequent in patients than in controls. TRBV5-6, TRBV5-1 and TRBV20-1 were among these segments.

About this clonotype itself: Its antigen is as yet unknown.

V dropped 8 bases and J dropped 4 bases, with 11 bases sitting between them. This CDR3 contains 11 residues. The germline V gene encodes CDR1 DFQATT and CDR2 SNEGSKA (reference sequence). The authors incorporated unique molecular identifiers into the TCR beta cDNA libraries. A population of about 0.95 to 10 million T cells gave rise to a few hundred thousand cDNA molecules. TCRdb analysed the PCR reads with MiXCR anew, one entry per CDR3 protein. The sample holds around 260,000 distinct CDR3 sequences, around 34% seen once. The sample was blood. This TCR was sampled from a girl between 10 and 17 years old with multiple sclerosis. The chain couples TRBV20-1 to TRBJ1-2, with a possible D match to TRBD1 (6 bases). CDR3 region: CSSQGGYGYTF. CDR3 DNA: TGCAGTTCACAGGGAGGCTATGGCTACACCTTC.